A single TCR beta chain is shown here with its context. Its antigen remains unknown. This entry belongs to a study of cytomegalovirus exposure and HLA in healthy donors. Broader study findings: For most TCR beta V segments, an earlier analysis put the productive rate at about 87% or about 30% of the time.

Vbeta (60) and Jbeta (13) primers were used in the PCR. In the source study's methods: Roughly 80 million unique TCR beta chains, 9 million to 12 million shared, were counted in a later analysis. Profiled with immunoSEQ multiplex PCR; TCRdb holds only in-frame clones, not every one. V, J and clone size reflect that table, while D and trimming were determined from the DNA. The table records some 150,000 clones, over 75% of them present only once. Germline CDR1 is MNHEY and CDR2 is SVGAGI. This CDR3 has 14 amino acids. The junction had 5 bases not matched to a gene; V was cut back by 7 bases and J by 0 bases. Donors consisted of healthy bone marrow donors.

The chain joins TRBV6-5 to TRBJ1-1, with 7 bases matching TRBD1. The sequencing input was PBMCs. This clonotype was obtained from a man aged 25 to 45 in good health and CMV-seropositive. The CDR3: CASTRDSLNTEAFF. The CDR3 nucleotides are TGTGCCAGCACCAGGGACAGCTTGAACACTGAAGCTTTCTTT.